A single sample is the source of the 2 T cell receptor beta chains below, sequenced in a study of CD8+CD57+ T cells in acquired aplastic anemia. Template material for TCR beta VDJ and CDR3 profiling consisted of genomic DNA. Using its own MiXCR run on the reads, TCRdb lists one record per CDR3 protein. Of over 150,000 distinct CDR3 sequences listed, about 45% are singletons. CD8+CD57+ cell expansion, shown by flow cytometry, had occurred in the patients selected for sequencing. What was sequenced was sorted CD4+, CD8+, or CD8+CD57+ T cells (not recorded which) from PBMCs. The receptors shown here come from a human donor with aplastic anemia.

Note on this clonotype: No conserved phenylalanine or tryptophan is present at the end of the CDR3, so a read error is the likely explanation. No DNA is shown, since the ends of the CDR3 on it are uncertain; the CDR3 is the one TCRdb lists. The chain couples TRBV11-2 to TRBJ2-5; the table's D gene call, TRBD1, was not cross checked with the DNA. The CDR3 spans 8 amino acids, including both terminal residues. Germline CDR1 and CDR2: SGHAT and FQNNGV. The CDR3 is CASSLPGT.

This clonotype was seen repeatedly, ten times or more. This chain links TRBV6-2 or TRBV6-3 with TRBJ2-1, with a tentative D call TRBD2 (5 bases). CDR1 is MNHEY, CDR2 SVGEGT, per germline. The CDR3 is 13 residues long. Deletions cut 0 bases from V and 7 bases from J, with 7 bases between. The CDR3 nucleotides read TGTGCCAGCAGTTACTCACTAGAAAATGAGCAGTTCTTC. Translating it yields CASSYSLENEQFF.